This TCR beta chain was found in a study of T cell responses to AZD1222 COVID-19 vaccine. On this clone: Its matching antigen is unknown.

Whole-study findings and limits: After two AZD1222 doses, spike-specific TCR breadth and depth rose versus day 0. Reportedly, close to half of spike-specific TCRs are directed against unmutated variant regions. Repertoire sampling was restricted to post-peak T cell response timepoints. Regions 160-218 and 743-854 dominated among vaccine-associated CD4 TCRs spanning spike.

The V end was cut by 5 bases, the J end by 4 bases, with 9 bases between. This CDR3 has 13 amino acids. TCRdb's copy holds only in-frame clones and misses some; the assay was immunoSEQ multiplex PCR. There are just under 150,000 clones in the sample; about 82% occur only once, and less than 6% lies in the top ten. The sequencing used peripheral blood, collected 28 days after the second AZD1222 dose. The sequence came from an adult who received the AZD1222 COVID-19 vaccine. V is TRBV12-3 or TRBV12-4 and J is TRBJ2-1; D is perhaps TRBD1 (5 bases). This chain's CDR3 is CASSGAVYNEQFF. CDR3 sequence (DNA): TGTGCCAGCAGTGGGGCGGTATACAATGAGCAGTTCTTC.